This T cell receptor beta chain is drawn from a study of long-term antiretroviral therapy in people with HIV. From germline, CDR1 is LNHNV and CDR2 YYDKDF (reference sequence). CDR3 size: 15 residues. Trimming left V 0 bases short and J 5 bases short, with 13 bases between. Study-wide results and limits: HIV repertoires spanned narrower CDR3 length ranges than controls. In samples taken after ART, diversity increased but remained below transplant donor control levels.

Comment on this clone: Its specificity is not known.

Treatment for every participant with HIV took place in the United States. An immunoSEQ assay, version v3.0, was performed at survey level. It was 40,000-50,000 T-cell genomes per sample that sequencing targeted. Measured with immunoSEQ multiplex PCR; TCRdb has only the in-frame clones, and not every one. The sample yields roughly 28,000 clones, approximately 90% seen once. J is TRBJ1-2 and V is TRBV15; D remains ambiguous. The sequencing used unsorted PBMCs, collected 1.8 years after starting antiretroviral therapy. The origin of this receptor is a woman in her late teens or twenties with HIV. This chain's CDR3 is CATSRDPGGSYGYTF. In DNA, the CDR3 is TGTGCCACCAGCAGAGATCCAGGCGGATCATATGGCTACACCTTC.